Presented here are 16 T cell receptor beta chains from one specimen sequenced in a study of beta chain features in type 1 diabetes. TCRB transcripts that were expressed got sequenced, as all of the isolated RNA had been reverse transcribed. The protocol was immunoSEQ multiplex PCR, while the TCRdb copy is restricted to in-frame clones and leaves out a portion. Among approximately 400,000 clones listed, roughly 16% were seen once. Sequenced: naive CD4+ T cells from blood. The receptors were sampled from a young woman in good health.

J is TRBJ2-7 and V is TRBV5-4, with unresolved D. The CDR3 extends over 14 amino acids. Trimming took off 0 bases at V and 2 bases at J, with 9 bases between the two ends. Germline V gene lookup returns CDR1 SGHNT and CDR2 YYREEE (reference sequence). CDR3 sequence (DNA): TGTGCCAGCAGCTTGGGCGGAGCCACCTACGAGCAGTACTTC. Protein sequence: CASSLGGATYEQYF.

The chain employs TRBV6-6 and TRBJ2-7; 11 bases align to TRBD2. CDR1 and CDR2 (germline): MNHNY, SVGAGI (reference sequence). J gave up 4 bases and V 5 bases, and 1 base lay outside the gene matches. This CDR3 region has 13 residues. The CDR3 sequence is CASSLAGGYEQYF. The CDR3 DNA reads TGTGCCAGCAGTCTAGCGGGAGGATACGAGCAGTACTTC.

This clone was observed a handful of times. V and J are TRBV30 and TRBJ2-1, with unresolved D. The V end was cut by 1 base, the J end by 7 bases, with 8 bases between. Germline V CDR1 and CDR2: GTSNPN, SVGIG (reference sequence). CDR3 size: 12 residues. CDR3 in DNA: TGTGCCTGGAGTGGAGAGTGGAATGAGCAGTTCTTC. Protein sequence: CAWSGEWNEQFF. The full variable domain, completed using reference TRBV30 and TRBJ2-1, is SQTIHQWPATLVQPVGSPLSLECTVEGTSNPNLYWYRQAAGRGLQLLFYSVGIGQISSEVPQNLSASRPQDRQFILSSKKLLLSDSGFYLCAWSGEWNEQFFGPGTRLTVL.

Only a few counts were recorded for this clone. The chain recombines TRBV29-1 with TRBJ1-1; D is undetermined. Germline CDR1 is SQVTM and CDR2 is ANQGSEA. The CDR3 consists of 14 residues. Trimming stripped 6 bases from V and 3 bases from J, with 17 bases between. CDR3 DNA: TGCAGCGTCCCAAAGGGCGGGCTCGACACTGAAGCTTTCTTT. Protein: CSVPKGGLDTEAFF.

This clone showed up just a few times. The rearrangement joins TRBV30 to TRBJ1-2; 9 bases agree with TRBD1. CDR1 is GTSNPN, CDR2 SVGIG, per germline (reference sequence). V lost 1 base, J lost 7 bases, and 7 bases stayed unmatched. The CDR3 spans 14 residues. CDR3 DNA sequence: TGTGCCTGGAGTGCAACAGGGGGCGCGTCTGGCTACACCTTC. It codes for CAWSATGGASGYTF.

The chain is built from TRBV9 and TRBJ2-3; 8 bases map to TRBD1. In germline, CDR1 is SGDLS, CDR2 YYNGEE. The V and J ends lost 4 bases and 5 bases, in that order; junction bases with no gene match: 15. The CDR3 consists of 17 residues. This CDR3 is CASSHPGRTGTGDTQYF. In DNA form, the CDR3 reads TGTGCCAGCAGCCATCCAGGAAGGACAGGGACGGGAGATACGCAGTATTTT.

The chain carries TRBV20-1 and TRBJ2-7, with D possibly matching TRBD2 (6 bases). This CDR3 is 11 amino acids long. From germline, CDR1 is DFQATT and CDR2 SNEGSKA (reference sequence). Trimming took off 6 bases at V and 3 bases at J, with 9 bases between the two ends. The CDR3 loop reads CSALTSYEQYF. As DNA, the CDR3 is TGCAGTGCGTTGACTAGCTACGAGCAGTACTTC.

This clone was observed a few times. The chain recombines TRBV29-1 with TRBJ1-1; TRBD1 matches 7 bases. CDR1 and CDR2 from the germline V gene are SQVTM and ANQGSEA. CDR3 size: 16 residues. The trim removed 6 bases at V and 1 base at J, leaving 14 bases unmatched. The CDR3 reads CSVAYTSTGWNTEAFF. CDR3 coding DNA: TGCAGCGTAGCATACACATCGACAGGGTGGAACACTGAAGCTTTCTTT.

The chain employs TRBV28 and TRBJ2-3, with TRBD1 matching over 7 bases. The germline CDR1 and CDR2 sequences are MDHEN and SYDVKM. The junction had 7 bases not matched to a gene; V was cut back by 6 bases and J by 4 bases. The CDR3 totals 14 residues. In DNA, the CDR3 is TGTGCCAGCAGCCCCGCCGACAGGGCAGATACGCAGTATTTT. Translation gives CASSPADRADTQYF.

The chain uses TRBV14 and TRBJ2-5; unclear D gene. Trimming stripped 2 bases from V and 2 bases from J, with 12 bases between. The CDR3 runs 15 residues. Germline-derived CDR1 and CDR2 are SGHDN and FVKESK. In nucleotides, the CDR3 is TGTGCCAGCAGCCAACACCGACTGGATCAAGAGACCCAGTACTTC. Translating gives CASSQHRLDQETQYF.

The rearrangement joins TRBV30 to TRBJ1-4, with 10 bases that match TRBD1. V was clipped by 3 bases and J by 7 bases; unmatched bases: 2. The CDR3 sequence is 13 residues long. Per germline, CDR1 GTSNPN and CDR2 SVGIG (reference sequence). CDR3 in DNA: TGTGCCTGGAGCCGGGACAGGGGTGAAAAACTGTTTTTT. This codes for CAWSRDRGEKLFF.

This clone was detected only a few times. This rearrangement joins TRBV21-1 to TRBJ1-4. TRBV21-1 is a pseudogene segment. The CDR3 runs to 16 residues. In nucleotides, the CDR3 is TGTGCCAGCAGCAAAGTGCTAGCCGGTGGAAAGGAAAAACTGTTTTTT. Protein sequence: CASSKVLAGGKEKLFF.

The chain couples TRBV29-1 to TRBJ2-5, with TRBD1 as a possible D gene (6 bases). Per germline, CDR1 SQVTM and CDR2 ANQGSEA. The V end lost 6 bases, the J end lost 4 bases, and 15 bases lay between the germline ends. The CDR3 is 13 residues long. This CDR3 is CSVQQGQLETQYF. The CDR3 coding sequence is TGCAGCGTGCAACAGGGACAACTAGAGACCCAGTACTTC.

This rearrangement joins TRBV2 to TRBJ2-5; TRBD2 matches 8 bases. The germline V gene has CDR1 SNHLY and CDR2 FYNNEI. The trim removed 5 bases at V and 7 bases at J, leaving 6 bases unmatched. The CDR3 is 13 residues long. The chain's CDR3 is CASSRTSTGTQYF. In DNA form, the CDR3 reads TGTGCCAGCAGTAGGACTAGCACAGGGACCCAGTACTTC.

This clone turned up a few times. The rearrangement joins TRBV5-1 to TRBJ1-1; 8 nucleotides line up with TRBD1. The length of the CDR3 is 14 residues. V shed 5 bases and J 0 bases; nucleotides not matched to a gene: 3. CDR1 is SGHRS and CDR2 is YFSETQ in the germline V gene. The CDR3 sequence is CASRTGEVNTEAFF. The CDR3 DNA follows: TGCGCCAGCAGGACAGGGGAGGTGAACACTGAAGCTTTCTTT. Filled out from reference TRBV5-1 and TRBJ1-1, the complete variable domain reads KAGVTQTPRYLIKTRGQQVTLSCSPISGHRSVSWYQQTPGQGLQFLFEYFSETQRNKGNFPGRFSGRQFSNSRSEMNVSTLELGDSALYLCASRTGEVNTEAFFGQGTRLTVV.

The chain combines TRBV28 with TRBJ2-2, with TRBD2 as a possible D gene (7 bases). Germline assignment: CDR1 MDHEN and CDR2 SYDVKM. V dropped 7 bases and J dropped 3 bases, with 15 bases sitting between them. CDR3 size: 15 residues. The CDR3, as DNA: TGTGCCAGCACCTCGGGGGGCAGGTACACCGGGGAGCTGTTTTTT. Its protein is CASTSGGRYTGELFF.